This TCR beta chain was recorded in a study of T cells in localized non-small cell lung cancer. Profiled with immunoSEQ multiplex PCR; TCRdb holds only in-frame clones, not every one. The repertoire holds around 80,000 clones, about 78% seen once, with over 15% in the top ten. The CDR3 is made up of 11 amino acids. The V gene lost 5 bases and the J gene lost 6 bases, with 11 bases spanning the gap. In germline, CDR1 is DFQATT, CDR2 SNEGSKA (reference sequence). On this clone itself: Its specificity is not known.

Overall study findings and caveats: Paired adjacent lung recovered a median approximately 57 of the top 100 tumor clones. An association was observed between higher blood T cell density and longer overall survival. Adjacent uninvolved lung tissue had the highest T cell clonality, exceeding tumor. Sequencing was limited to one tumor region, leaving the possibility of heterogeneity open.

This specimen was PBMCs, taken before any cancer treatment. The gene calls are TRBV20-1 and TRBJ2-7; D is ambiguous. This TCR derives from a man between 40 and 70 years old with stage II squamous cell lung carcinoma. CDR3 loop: CSARPGLEQYF. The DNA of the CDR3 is TGCAGTGCTCGCCCAGGTCTCGAGCAGTACTTC.